This TCR beta chain came from a study of CD8 T cells in ankylosing spondylitis. Study conclusions and caveats: Past research had described some motif variants in reactive arthritis synovial fluid and blood.

As concerns this clonotype: The antigen is not known.

TCRdb reanalysed the 5' RACE reads using MiXCR and keeps one entry per CDR3 protein. Of roughly 130,000 distinct CDR3 sequences detected, 7% appear once; the ten largest clones hold about 12%. CDR3 length: 13 residues. V shed 0 bases, J shed 6 bases, and the junction held 2 bases outside the gene matches. Germline-derived CDR1 and CDR2 are MNHEY and SVGAGI. The origin of this receptor is a male donor with ankylosing spondylitis or in good health (not recorded which). Sequenced input: blood, either unsorted or a sorted T cell fraction (not recorded which). This chain joins TRBV6-5 and TRBJ2-7, with 7 nucleotides matching TRBD2. CDR3 residues: CASSYSWTSEQYF. CDR3 bases: TGTGCCAGCAGTTACTCCTGGACTAGCGAGCAGTACTTC.